The 13 T cell receptor beta chains in this list originate from one sample, sequenced in a study of multiple sclerosis patients with progressive multifocal leukoencephalopathy. This sample's time point: before natalizumab initiation. Repertoires were generated with immunoSEQ multiplex PCR, while TCRdb's copy carries only in-frame clones and drops some. This sample has fewer than 40,000 clones, with approximately 91% found just once. The sequencing input was PBMCs. These receptors came from a human donor with multiple sclerosis.

This clone appeared a few times. The rearrangement links TRBV19 to TRBJ1-2; no clear D gene. Trimming left V 5 bases short and J 2 bases short, with 12 bases between. The germline V gene has CDR1 LNHDA and CDR2 SQIVND (reference sequence). The CDR3 consists of 14 residues. The CDR3 region has the DNA TGTGCCAGTAGTGGATACCAAACCAACTATGGCTACACCTTC. It is translated as CASSGYQTNYGYTF.

The chain joins TRBV18 to TRBJ1-5; TRBD1 matches at 9 bases. Unmatched junction bases numbered 2, after V lost 2 bases and J lost 0 bases. The CDR3 runs to 16 residues. CDR1 is KGHSH, CDR2 LQKENI, per germline. The CDR3 nucleotides read TGTGCCAGCTCACCAGGGACAGGGAATAGCAATCAGCCCCAGCATTTT. Its translation is CASSPGTGNSNQPQHF.

V usage is TRBV5-1 and J usage is TRBJ2-5; D unresolved. This CDR3 contains 13 residues. Germline CDR1 reads SGHRS; CDR2 reads YFSETQ. The V gene lost 4 bases and the J gene lost 5 bases, with 12 bases spanning the gap. The CDR3 reads CASSPDSLETQYF. The CDR3, as DNA: TGCGCCAGCAGCCCCGACTCTCTCGAGACCCAGTACTTC.

The chain is built from TRBV5-6 and TRBJ2-1, with TRBD2 matching 14 bases. This CDR3 spans 18 amino acids. Trimming at V came to 7 bases and at J to 4 bases, leaving 13 bases not matched to a gene. Per the germline V gene, CDR1 is SGHDT and CDR2 is YYEEEE. The DNA of the CDR3 is TGTGCCAGCTCCTCATGGGGACTAGCGGGAGCGCGGTACAATGAGCAGTTCTTC. Residues: CASSSWGLAGARYNEQFF.

CDR3 region: CASSLGLDTEAFF. The CDR3 region has the DNA TGTGCCAGCAGCTTAGGCCTGGACACTGAAGCTTTCTTT. This chain connects TRBV11-3 to TRBJ1-1; D is ambiguous. Germline CDR1 is SGHNT and CDR2 is YENEEA. Trimming took 1 base from V and 3 from J, leaving 6 bases between them. This CDR3 contains 13 residues.

V is TRBV27 and J is TRBJ2-3; TRBD2 matches 7 bases. Germline trimming cut 10 bases from V and 2 bases from J; bases unmatched to any gene: 6. Germline CDR1 MNHEY, CDR2 SMNVEV (reference sequence). The CDR3 sequence is 13 residues long. The DNA for the CDR3 is TGTGCCACCCACGGGGACTACACAGATACGCAGTATTTT. The encoded protein is CATHGDYTDTQYF.

The chain is built from TRBV5-1 and TRBJ2-7; D might be TRBD2 (6 bases). Trimming removed 2 bases from V and 3 bases from J, with 9 bases in between. Germline lookup yields CDR1 SGHRS and CDR2 YFSETQ. The CDR3 is 13 amino acids. The CDR3 DNA follows: TGCGCCAGCAGCTTCGGGACTTTCTACGAGCAGTACTTC. Encoded protein: CASSFGTFYEQYF. The full variable domain, rest sourced from reference TRBV5-1 and TRBJ2-7, is KAGVTQTPRYLIKTRGQQVTLSCSPISGHRSVSWYQQTPGQGLQFLFEYFSETQRNKGNFPGRFSGRQFSNSRSEMNVSTLELGDSALYLCASSFGTFYEQYFGPGTRLTVT.

This chain joins TRBV7-2 and TRBJ2-1; no reliable D call. V lost 6 bases and J 2 bases, leaving 17 bases between the germline ends. CDR1 SGHTA and CDR2 FQGNSA come from the germline V gene. This CDR3 is 16 amino acids long. The CDR3 sequence is CASRMEVLLTYNEQFF. CDR3 in DNA: TGTGCCAGCAGGATGGAAGTTCTTTTGACCTACAATGAGCAGTTCTTC.

The chain has TRBV27 and TRBJ2-7, with D maybe TRBD2 (6 bases). The CDR3 runs to 13 residues. Germline values: CDR1 MNHEY, CDR2 SMNVEV (reference sequence). The chain's CDR3 is CAALRRGSYEQYF. The DNA for the CDR3 is TGTGCAGCTTTACGGAGGGGCTCCTACGAGCAGTACTTC.

V usage is TRBV19 and J usage is TRBJ1-2; a possible D gene is TRBD1 (5 bases). V lost 4 bases and J lost 2, with 11 bases in between. This CDR3 is 14 amino acids long. Germline loops: CDR1 LNHDA, CDR2 SQIVND (reference sequence). The CDR3 loop reads CASSRQGLNYGYTF. CDR3 nucleotide sequence: TGTGCCAGTAGTAGGCAGGGCCTCAACTATGGCTACACCTTC.

CDR3 sequence: CASSAVGGPNEKLFF. In nucleotides, the CDR3 is TGTGCCAGCAGCGCCGTGGGGGGCCCTAATGAAAAACTGTTTTTT. This chain links TRBV9 with TRBJ1-4; perhaps TRBD1 as D (6 bases). V lost 3 bases, J lost 3 bases, and 12 bases lay in between. Germline CDR1 is SGDLS and CDR2 is YYNGEE. The CDR3 covers 15 residues.

The CDR3 is CASSRLAGAGEQFF. DNA of the CDR3: TGTGCCAGCAGTAGACTAGCGGGAGCAGGTGAGCAGTTCTTC. This rearrangement joins TRBV6-5 to TRBJ2-1, with 12 bases matching TRBD2. The V segment lost 5 bases and the J segment 9 bases; nucleotides outside the gene matches: 5. The CDR3 has 14 residues. Germline lookup yields CDR1 MNHEY and CDR2 SVGAGI.

This sequence joins TRBV19 and TRBJ1-5; TRBD1 matches 7 bases. The CDR3 is 18 residues long. In germline, CDR1 is LNHDA, CDR2 SQIVND (reference sequence). The V segment lost 6 bases and the J segment 8 bases; nucleotides outside the gene matches: 22. The DNA for the CDR3 is TGTGCCAGTAGGAAGACGTGGGGGACAGAGGCCCCATGGGAGCCCCAGCATTTT. Protein: CASRKTWGTEAPWEPQHF. Together with reference TRBV19 and TRBJ1-5, the CDR3 gives the full variable domain: DGGITQSPKYLFRKEGQNVTLSCEQNLNHDAMYWYRQDPGQGLRLIYYSQIVNDFQKGDIAEGYSVSREKKESFPLTVTSAQKNPTAFYLCASRKTWGTEAPWEPQHFGDGTRLSIL.